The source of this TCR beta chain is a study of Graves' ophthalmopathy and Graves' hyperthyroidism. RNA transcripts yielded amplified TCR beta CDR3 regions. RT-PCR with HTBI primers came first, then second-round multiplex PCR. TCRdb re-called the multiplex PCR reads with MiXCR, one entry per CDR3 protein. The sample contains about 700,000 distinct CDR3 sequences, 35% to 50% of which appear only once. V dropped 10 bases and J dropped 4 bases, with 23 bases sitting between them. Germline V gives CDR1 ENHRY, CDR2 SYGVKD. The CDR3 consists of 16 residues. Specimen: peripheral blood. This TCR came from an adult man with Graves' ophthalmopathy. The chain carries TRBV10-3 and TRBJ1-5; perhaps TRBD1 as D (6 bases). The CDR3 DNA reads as TGTGCCACCGGTTTAGGCCGCTACAGGGCGAATCAGCCCCAGCATTTT. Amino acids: CATGLGRYRANQPQHF.